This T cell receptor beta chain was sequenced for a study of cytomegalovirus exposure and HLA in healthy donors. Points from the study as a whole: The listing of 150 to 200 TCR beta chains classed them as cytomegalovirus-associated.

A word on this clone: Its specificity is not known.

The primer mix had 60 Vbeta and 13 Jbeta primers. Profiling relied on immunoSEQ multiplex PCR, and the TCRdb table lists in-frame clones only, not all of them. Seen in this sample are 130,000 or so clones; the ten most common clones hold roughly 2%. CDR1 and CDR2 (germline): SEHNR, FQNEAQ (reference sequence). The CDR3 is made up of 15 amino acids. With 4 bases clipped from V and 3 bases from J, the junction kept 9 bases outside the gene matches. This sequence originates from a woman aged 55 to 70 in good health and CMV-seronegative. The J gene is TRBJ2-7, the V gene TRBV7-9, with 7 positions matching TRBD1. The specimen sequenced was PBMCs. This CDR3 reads CASSSGTGEFYEQYF. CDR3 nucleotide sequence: TGTGCCAGCAGCTCCGGAACAGGGGAGTTCTACGAGCAGTACTTC.